The 22 T cell receptor beta chains reported below all come from one sample, sequenced in a study of T cell changes during pregnancy in multiple sclerosis. Here immunoSEQ multiplex PCR was the method, and the copy in TCRdb shows in-frame clones only, minus some. This sample carries tens of thousands of clones, roughly 91% of them seen once, and the ten largest clones take roughly 0.6%. Sequencing was performed on CD4+ T cells from peripheral blood mononuclear cells, taken in the third trimester of pregnancy. Receptor source: a female donor with multiple sclerosis, enrolled in a pregnancy study.

The chain joins TRBV7-9 to TRBJ1-1, with D possibly being TRBD1 (5 bases). CDR1 and CDR2 (germline): SEHNR, FQNEAQ (reference sequence). Trimming cost V 0 bases and J 4 bases, with 15 bases left between them. This CDR3 spans 16 amino acids. CDR3 residues: CASSLADGGAGTEAFF. The CDR3 DNA follows: TGTGCCAGCAGCTTAGCGGATGGAGGGGCGGGCACTGAAGCTTTCTTT.

V gene TRBV6-1 combines with J gene TRBJ2-7; TRBD2 agrees at 7 bases. This CDR3 has 15 residues. V gave up 0 bases and J gave up 12 bases; unmatched junction bases: 14. From germline, CDR1 is MNHNS and CDR2 SASEGT. DNA for the CDR3: TGTGCCAGCAGTGAAGCCACGGGTTTGGGGGGAGGGGCGTACTTC. Amino acid sequence: CASSEATGLGGGAYF.

V gene TRBV5-1 combines with J gene TRBJ2-5; TRBD2 matches 12 bases. Germline loops: CDR1 SGHRS, CDR2 YFSETQ. With V trimmed by 0 bases and J by 3 bases, 0 bases remained unmatched. CDR3 length: 15 amino acids. The CDR3: CASSLGLAGEETQYF. CDR3 in DNA: TGCGCCAGCAGCTTGGGACTAGCGGGAGAAGAGACCCAGTACTTC.

The chain uses TRBV7-3 and TRBJ2-2; 7 nucleotides line up with TRBD1. This CDR3 is built from 13 residues. The J segment lost 6 bases and the V segment lost 5 bases, leaving 3 bases of the junction unmatched. Germline values: CDR1 SGHTA, CDR2 FQGTGA. The CDR3 sequence is CASSEGAAGELFF. The DNA of the CDR3 is TGTGCCAGCAGCGAGGGGGCGGCCGGGGAGCTGTTTTTT. The full variable domain, with the rest looked up from reference TRBV7-3 and TRBJ2-2, is GAGVSQTPSNKVTEKGKYVELRCDPISGHTALYWYRQSLGQGPEFLIYFQGTGAADDSGLPNDRFFAVRPEGSVSTLKIQRTERGDSAVYLCASSEGAAGELFFGEGSRLTVL.

The chain uses TRBV5-1 and TRBJ2-1; 9 nucleotides align to TRBD2. Per the germline V gene, CDR1 is SGHRS and CDR2 is YFSETQ. CDR3 size: 15 residues. After removal of 0 bases from V and 8 bases from J, the junction contained 6 bases not matched to a gene. The CDR3 loop is CASSLELAGRDEQFF. Here the CDR3 DNA reads TGCGCCAGCAGCTTGGAACTAGCGGGTCGCGATGAGCAGTTCTTC.

The rearrangement links TRBV5-1 to TRBJ1-2, with 7 bases matching TRBD1. V was pared by 0 bases and J by 2 bases, with 1 base of the junction left unmatched. Germline CDR1 SGHRS, CDR2 YFSETQ. This CDR3 has 14 residues. CDR3: CASSLETGNYGYTF. The CDR3 DNA reads TGCGCCAGCAGCTTGGAGACAGGGAACTATGGCTACACCTTC.

The chain combines TRBV11-2 with TRBJ2-7; D is possibly TRBD2 (7 bases). CDR1 is SGHAT and CDR2 is FQNNGV in the germline V gene. Trimming removed 3 bases at V and 5 bases at J, with 20 bases between. The CDR3 totals 16 residues. The CDR3 region has the DNA TGTGCCAGCAGCTTCGTAAGGGGGGGAGCCCCGAACGAGCAGTACTTC. Translation: CASSFVRGGAPNEQYF.

The chain joins TRBV6-1 to TRBJ2-1, with TRBD1 as a possible D gene (5 bases). This CDR3 contains 16 residues. Trimming stripped 0 bases from V and 4 bases from J, with 13 bases between. Germline lookup yields CDR1 MNHNS and CDR2 SASEGT. The CDR3 loop reads CASSEALRGRYNEQFF. The CDR3 DNA is TGTGCCAGCAGTGAAGCGCTAAGGGGCCGGTACAATGAGCAGTTCTTC.

The chain recombines TRBV2 with TRBJ1-5; 8 nucleotides line up with TRBD1. Germline trimming cut 7 bases from V and 6 bases from J; bases unmatched to any gene: 5. Germline lookup yields CDR1 SNHLY and CDR2 FYNNEI. There are 13 residues in the CDR3. The CDR3 spells CASKQGVSQPQHF. In DNA form, the CDR3 reads TGTGCCAGCAAACAGGGGGTGAGTCAGCCCCAGCATTTT.

The CDR3 DNA follows: TGTGCCAGCAGCGTAGGGACTAGCGGTACTCAAGAGACCCAGTACTTC. It specifies CASSVGTSGTQETQYF. The chain links TRBV9 to TRBJ2-5; 10 bases line up with TRBD2. V lost 0 bases and J lost 2; bases outside the gene matches: 4. The CDR3 spans 16 residues. CDR1 is SGDLS, CDR2 YYNGEE, per germline.

This chain uses TRBV19 with TRBJ2-7, with 8 positions matching TRBD1. This CDR3 region has 12 residues. V was clipped by 8 bases and J by 7 bases; unmatched bases: 7. CDR1 LNHDA and CDR2 SQIVND come from the germline V gene (reference sequence). CDR3 loop: CASGQGPGEQYF. CDR3 bases: TGTGCCAGTGGACAGGGTCCGGGGGAGCAGTACTTC.

The rearrangement links TRBV19 to TRBJ2-7; a possible D gene is TRBD1 (5 bases). V was clipped by 5 bases and J by 3 bases, with 11 bases between them. Germline CDR1 LNHDA, CDR2 SQIVND (reference sequence). The CDR3 totals 13 residues. The CDR3 loop is CASSPPQGYEQYF. Here the CDR3 DNA reads TGTGCCAGTAGTCCCCCGCAGGGCTACGAGCAGTACTTC.

The chain carries TRBV7-9 and TRBJ1-2; 11 bases line up with TRBD1. V dropped 5 bases and J dropped 4; count of bases not matched to a gene: 12. The CDR3 sequence is 17 residues long. CDR1 and CDR2 (germline): SEHNR, FQNEAQ (reference sequence). The CDR3 region has the DNA TGTGCCAGCAGCCGGGACAGGGGGTTAGTTCGCGGCTATGGCTACACCTTC. It yields the protein CASSRDRGLVRGYGYTF.

The chain couples TRBV7-9 to TRBJ2-3, with 11 bases matching TRBD1. The CDR3 consists of 14 residues. Germline V gene sequence: CDR1 SEHNR, CDR2 FQNEAQ (reference sequence). V was pared by 5 bases and J by 4 bases, with 2 bases of the junction left unmatched. CDR3 loop: CASSPDRGPDTQYF. The CDR3 DNA is TGTGCCAGCAGCCCGGACAGGGGGCCAGATACGCAGTATTTT.

This chain connects TRBV30 to TRBJ2-7; weak D call: TRBD2 (5 bases). V lost 1 base, J lost 7 bases, and 11 bases lay in between. This CDR3 is 12 amino acids long. CDR1 and CDR2 (germline): GTSNPN, SVGIG (reference sequence). CDR3 in DNA: TGTGCCTGGAGTGACCTAAAGCGGGAGCAGTACTTC. Encoded protein: CAWSDLKREQYF.

This sequence joins TRBV19 and TRBJ2-7; D possibly corresponds to TRBD2 (7 bases). Looked up from germline, CDR1 is LNHDA and CDR2 is SQIVND (reference sequence). This CDR3 has 16 residues. Trimming removed 3 bases from V and 2 bases from J, with 17 bases in between. The CDR3 is CASSIAGAARPYEQYF. The CDR3 DNA follows: TGTGCCAGTAGTATCGCGGGGGCAGCTCGACCCTACGAGCAGTACTTC.

The rearrangement joins TRBV28 to TRBJ1-2, with 9 bases lining up with TRBD1. Germline V lookup: CDR1 MDHEN, CDR2 SYDVKM. Trimming cost V 5 bases and J 4 bases; bases outside gene matches: 5. The CDR3 loop spans 14 amino acids. CDR3 DNA sequence: TGTGCCAGCAGTCTCGGACAGGGGAGCTATGGCTACACCTTC. It codes for CASSLGQGSYGYTF.

V and J are TRBV7-9 and TRBJ2-3; 10 bases fit TRBD1. After removal of 5 bases from V and 3 bases from J, the junction contained 2 bases not matched to a gene. Germline V gene data show CDR1 as SEHNR and CDR2 as FQNEAQ (reference sequence). The CDR3 consists of 14 residues. CDR3: CASSQDRGTDTQYF. The CDR3 DNA follows: TGTGCCAGCAGCCAGGACAGGGGGACAGATACGCAGTATTTT.

This chain connects TRBV5-8 to TRBJ1-4, with 8 bases matching TRBD1. The V segment lost 4 bases and the J segment 8 bases; nucleotides outside the gene matches: 7. Germline CDR1 SGHTS, CDR2 YDEGEE. CDR3 length equals 14 residues. CDR3 nucleotide sequence: TGTGCCAGCAGCGCCCAGGGGGCCAGGGAAAAACTGTTTTTT. The encoded protein is CASSAQGAREKLFF.

This clone was seen more than once but under ten times. The J gene is TRBJ1-1, the V gene TRBV4-1; D not resolved. CDR3 length equals 14 residues. V lost 4 bases, J lost 2 bases, and 11 bases lay in between. Germline V gene sequence: CDR1 MGHRA, CDR2 YSYEKL. The CDR3 spells CASSPIPPNTEAFF. Written as DNA, the CDR3 is TGCGCCAGCAGCCCCATCCCCCCCAACACTGAAGCTTTCTTT.

The rearrangement links TRBV4-1 to TRBJ2-3; the D is unclear. Germline V gene lookup returns CDR1 MGHRA and CDR2 YSYEKL. The CDR3 spans 15 residues. Trimming took 1 base from V and 0 from J, leaving 8 bases between them. CDR3 amino acids: CASSQADRSTDTQYF. The CDR3 DNA reads as TGCGCCAGCAGCCAAGCTGATCGGAGCACAGATACGCAGTATTTT.

This chain connects TRBV19 to TRBJ2-2, with D possibly being TRBD1 (5 bases). Germline assignment: CDR1 LNHDA and CDR2 SQIVND (reference sequence). V dropped 4 bases and J dropped 0 bases, with 9 bases sitting between them. This CDR3 spans 15 amino acids. CDR3 sequence: CASSRAGTNTGELFF. In DNA form, the CDR3 reads TGTGCCAGTAGTAGGGCAGGGACGAACACCGGGGAGCTGTTTTTT. The full variable domain, completed using reference TRBV19 and TRBJ2-2, is DGGITQSPKYLFRKEGQNVTLSCEQNLNHDAMYWYRQDPGQGLRLIYYSQIVNDFQKGDIAEGYSVSREKKESFPLTVTSAQKNPTAFYLCASSRAGTNTGELFFGEGSRLTVL.